The 27 T cell receptor beta chains in this list originate from one sample, sequenced in a study of OX40 agonist ivuxolimab in advanced cancers. Clones were sequenced by immunoSEQ multiplex PCR, and TCRdb holds only the in-frame ones, with some missing. The sample holds about 47,000 clones, about four fifths seen once. Here the sequenced sample was CD4+ or CD8+ T cells sorted from blood, taken in a trial of the OX40 agonist ivuxolimab. The receptor source for this set is an adult with an advanced solid tumor such as melanoma, head and neck, liver or kidney cancer.

This clone was seen once. A much larger clone lies one base from this, so it may be a read error. J is TRBJ2-5 and V is TRBV11-2; 7 bases agree with TRBD1. The junction had 4 bases not matched to a gene; V was cut back by 4 bases and J by 5 bases. Per the germline V gene, CDR1 is SGHAT and CDR2 is FQNNGV. CDR3 length equals 13 residues. In nucleotides, the CDR3 is TGTGCCAGCAGCTCGACAGGGTTGGAGACCCAGTACTTC. Its translation: CASSSTGLETQYF.

This clone was detected only a few times. The rearrangement links TRBV5-4 to TRBJ2-5; 9 bases are shared with TRBD1. The CDR3 sequence is 14 residues long. Trimming at V came to 5 bases and at J to 3 bases, leaving 5 bases not matched to a gene. Germline CDR1 reads SGHNT; CDR2 reads YYREEE (reference sequence). CDR3 nucleotide sequence: TGTGCCAGCAGGGAAACAGGGGGCGAAGAGACCCAGTACTTC. Translated: CASRETGGEETQYF. Filled out from reference TRBV5-4 and TRBJ2-5, the complete variable domain reads ETGVTQSPTHLIKTRGQQVTLRCSSQSGHNTVSWYQQALGQGPQFIFQYYREEENGRGNFPPRFSGLQFPNYSSELNVNALELDDSALYLCASRETGGEETQYFGPGTRLLVL.

The chain has TRBV7-2 and TRBJ2-1; D might be TRBD2 (7 bases). Germline CDR1 and CDR2: SGHTA and FQGNSA. The CDR3 spans 15 residues. V lost 5 bases, J lost 5 bases, and 16 bases lay in between. CDR3 sequence: CASSPRGARDNEQFF. The CDR3 nucleotides read TGTGCCAGCAGCCCCCGGGGGGCGAGGGACAATGAGCAGTTCTTC.

CDR3 residues: CASSKSDRESQPQHF. The CDR3 DNA reads TGTGCCAGCAGCAAATCGGACAGGGAGAGTCAGCCCCAGCATTTT. The chain links TRBV21-1 to TRBJ1-5; the table's D call, TRBD1, was not checked against the DNA. TRBV21-1 is tagged as a pseudogene. The CDR3 spans 15 residues.

This clone has just a few counts. J is TRBJ2-1 and V is TRBV5-6, with a possible D match to TRBD1 (6 bases). CDR1 SGHDT and CDR2 YYEEEE come from the germline V gene. The CDR3 is made up of 15 amino acids. Trimming left V 0 bases short and J 3 bases short, with 10 bases between. CDR3 loop: CASSLEQGYYNEQFF. CDR3 coding DNA: TGTGCCAGCAGCTTGGAACAGGGATACTACAATGAGCAGTTCTTC.

The V call is TRBV11-3, the J call TRBJ2-2; TRBD1 matches 7 bases. V lost 4 bases and J lost 5; bases outside the gene matches: 7. CDR3 length: 15 amino acids. Germline CDR1 is SGHNT and CDR2 is YENEEA. In DNA, the CDR3 is TGTGCCAGCAGCTCTTACAAGGGGGCAACCGGGGAGCTGTTTTTT. It specifies CASSSYKGATGELFF.

This clone was counted only a few times. The rearrangement links TRBV30 to TRBJ2-2, with TRBD1 matching over 10 bases. V lost 3 bases and J lost 2; bases outside the gene matches: 3. The CDR3 loop spans 15 amino acids. Germline V gives CDR1 GTSNPN, CDR2 SVGIG (reference sequence). The CDR3, as DNA: TGTGCCTGGAGAGACAGGGGGCTTAACACCGGGGAGCTGTTTTTT. This codes for CAWRDRGLNTGELFF.

This rearrangement joins TRBV19 to TRBJ1-4, with D hard to call. V lost 4 bases to trimming and J lost 7 bases, with 16 bases between them. This CDR3 region has 15 residues. Germline V gene data show CDR1 as LNHDA and CDR2 as SQIVND (reference sequence). CDR3 bases: TGTGCCAGTAGTACCTACAGCGGAATCGGTGAAAAACTGTTTTTT. Translation: CASSTYSGIGEKLFF.

Written as DNA, the CDR3 is TGTGCCAGCAGTCTCCGAATTTTAGATACGCAGTATTTT. The encoded protein is CASSLRILDTQYF. The V call is TRBV5-6, the J call TRBJ2-3; unclear D gene. Germline CDR1 SGHDT, CDR2 YYEEEE. V gave up 5 bases and J gave up 5 bases, with 12 bases separating them. CDR3 length: 13 amino acids.

This rearrangement joins TRBV4-1 to TRBJ1-2; unclear D gene. The CDR3 extends over 15 amino acids. The V and J ends lost 3 bases and 5 bases respectively, with 16 bases between them. Looked up from germline, CDR1 is MGHRA and CDR2 is YSYEKL. The CDR3 spells CASSHEATGFYGYTF. DNA of the CDR3: TGCGCCAGCAGCCACGAGGCCACCGGTTTTTATGGCTACACCTTC.

This clone was recorded a few times. The rearrangement uses TRBV6-5 and TRBJ2-1, with TRBD2 matching 7 bases. Looked up from germline, CDR1 is MNHEY and CDR2 is SVGAGI. The ends lost 5 bases at V and 9 bases at J; junction bases unmatched: 10. CDR3 length equals 14 residues. CDR3 coding DNA: TGTGCCAGCAGTCCCTTTAGCGGGCAGGTTGAGCAGTTCTTC. Its translation: CASSPFSGQVEQFF.

The V and J genes are TRBV5-1 and TRBJ2-7; D is perhaps TRBD2 (8 bases). Trimming took off 4 bases at V and 3 bases at J, with 20 bases between the two ends. This CDR3 comprises 16 residues. The germline gives CDR1 SGHRS, CDR2 YFSETQ. CDR3 in DNA: TGCGCCAGCAGCGAGGGGGCGGGAGGAGGTTACTACGAGCAGTACTTC. This encodes CASSEGAGGGYYEQYF.

On this clone: This same CDR3 is encoded by further DNA sequences in the sample. The chain carries TRBV4-1 and TRBJ2-7; 7 bases agree with TRBD1. V dropped 1 base and J dropped 2; count of bases not matched to a gene: 2. Germline V CDR1 and CDR2: MGHRA, YSYEKL. This CDR3 is 14 amino acids long. The CDR3 nucleotides are TGCGCCAGCAGCCAAGGGCAGGGGGCCTACGAGCAGTACTTC. As protein: CASSQGQGAYEQYF.

The chain carries TRBV27 and TRBJ2-1; perhaps D is TRBD1 or TRBD2 (5 bases each). Trimming shortened V by 2 bases and J by 12 bases, and 29 bases separated the two germline ends. Germline V CDR1 and CDR2: MNHEY, SMNVEV (reference sequence). The CDR3 loop spans 18 amino acids. CDR3 region: CASSLVSPGTTSLIGQFF. The CDR3 coding sequence is TGTGCCAGCAGTTTAGTGTCCCCGGGGACCACTTCTTTAATCGGGCAGTTCTTC.

This CDR3 reads CASSSDKTYEQYF. The DNA of the CDR3 is TGTGCCAGCAGCTCGGACAAAACCTACGAGCAGTACTTC. The rearrangement joins TRBV5-4 to TRBJ2-7, with a possible D match to TRBD1 (5 bases). The CDR3 length is 13 residues. Germline CDR1 is SGHNT and CDR2 is YYREEE (reference sequence). V dropped 3 bases and J dropped 2 bases, with 9 bases sitting between them.

Comment on this clone: A read error may account for a junction end that differs from germline. The V gene is TRBV6-5, the J gene TRBJ1-2; TRBD1 is a possible D gene (5 bases). Germline V gives CDR1 MNHEY, CDR2 SVGAGI. The CDR3 has 12 amino acids. The CDR3 coding sequence is TGTGCCAGCACTTACGGGGCTTATGGCTACACCTTC. Protein: CASTYGAYGYTF.

The chain employs TRBV7-9 and TRBJ1-2; possible D gene TRBD1, 5 bases. This CDR3 spans 14 amino acids. Germline V CDR1 and CDR2: SEHNR, FQNEAQ (reference sequence). Trimming removed 3 bases at V and 5 bases at J, with 13 bases between. As DNA, the CDR3 is TGTGCCAGCAGCTTTCCCCTGGGGGGGTATGGCTACACCTTC. Amino acid sequence: CASSFPLGGYGYTF.

This rearrangement joins TRBV10-3 to TRBJ2-1; 8 nucleotides match TRBD2. The CDR3 is 16 amino acids. From germline, CDR1 is ENHRY and CDR2 SYGVKD. V shed 3 bases, J shed 6 bases, and the junction held 10 bases outside the gene matches. This CDR3 reads CAISDIGTGGSNEQFF. The CDR3 DNA sequence: TGTGCCATCAGTGATATCGGGACGGGAGGGAGCAATGAGCAGTTCTTC.

The chain joins TRBV2 to TRBJ1-1; D ambiguous. Trimming removed 3 bases at V and 3 bases at J, with 11 bases between. Germline lookup yields CDR1 SNHLY and CDR2 FYNNEI. The CDR3 extends over 14 amino acids. DNA for the CDR3: TGTGCCAGCAGTGACCGAGGAGGGCACACTGAAGCTTTCTTT. It codes for CASSDRGGHTEAFF.

The rearrangement uses TRBV13 and TRBJ2-7, with 9 nucleotides matching TRBD1. CDR3 length: 15 residues. The junction had 6 bases not matched to a gene; V was cut back by 5 bases and J by 1 base. The germline V gene has CDR1 PRHDT and CDR2 FYEKMQ (reference sequence). The CDR3 region has the DNA TGTGCCAGCAGCACAGGACAGGGGACTTCCTACGAGCAGTACGTC. This codes for CASSTGQGTSYEQYV.

CDR3 in DNA: TGCGCCAGTTCCGGGGATAGCGCGGGGACCCAGTACTTC. Translated, it gives CASSGDSAGTQYF. This chain links TRBV5-1 with TRBJ2-5; TRBD2 might be the D (5 bases). The CDR3 loop spans 13 amino acids. Germline CDR1 is SGHRS and CDR2 is YFSETQ. Trimming stripped 8 bases from V and 7 bases from J, with 18 bases between.

CDR3 in amino acids: CASSDPAGASSTGELFF. CDR3 sequence (DNA): TGTGCCAGCAGCGACCCCGCTGGGGCGTCGTCCACCGGGGAGCTGTTTTTT. The rearrangement links TRBV9 to TRBJ2-2; tentative D call: TRBD1 (5 bases). CDR1 and CDR2 (germline): SGDLS, YYNGEE. The CDR3 runs to 17 residues. With 3 bases removed from V and 4 bases from J, the gap between germline ends came to 19 bases. Together with reference TRBV9 and TRBJ2-2, the CDR3 gives the full variable domain: DSGVTQTPKHLITATGQRVTLRCSPRSGDLSVYWYQQSLDQGLQFLIQYYNGEERAKGNILERFSAQQFPDLHSELNLSSLELGDSALYFCASSDPAGASSTGELFFGEGSRLTVL.

This chain joins TRBV30 and TRBJ1-5; 7 nucleotides match TRBD1. The V gene's germline CDR1 is GTSNPN and CDR2 SVGIG (reference sequence). The CDR3 covers 16 residues. With V trimmed by 1 base and J by 7 bases, 13 bases remained unmatched. The CDR3 DNA reads as TGTGCCTGGAGTGCCGCCCCGACAGGGTCAAGCCAGCCCCAGCATTTT. It specifies CAWSAAPTGSSQPQHF. Looking up the rest from reference TRBV30 and TRBJ1-5 gives the full variable domain: SQTIHQWPATLVQPVGSPLSLECTVEGTSNPNLYWYRQAAGRGLQLLFYSVGIGQISSEVPQNLSASRPQDRQFILSSKKLLLSDSGFYLCAWSAAPTGSSQPQHFGDGTRLSIL.

The gene calls are TRBV11-2 and TRBJ2-1, with TRBD2 matching over 9 bases. The trim removed 6 bases at V and 6 bases at J, leaving 9 bases unmatched. Germline V lookup: CDR1 SGHAT, CDR2 FQNNGV. This CDR3 has 15 residues. The CDR3 loop is CASSLTSGPLNEQFF. For the CDR3, the DNA is TGTGCCAGCAGTTTGACTAGCGGTCCCCTCAATGAGCAGTTCTTC.

The chain recombines TRBV29-1 with TRBJ1-2, with 7 bases identical to TRBD1. Germline assignment: CDR1 SQVTM and CDR2 ANQGSEA. V lost 5 bases, J lost 3 bases, and 6 bases stayed unmatched. This CDR3 region has 13 residues. Here the CDR3 reads CSVYPGTDYGYTF. In nucleotides, the CDR3 is TGCAGCGTTTACCCCGGGACAGACTATGGCTACACCTTC.

Here the CDR3 reads CASTRTESTDTQYF. As DNA, the CDR3 is TGTGCCAGCACCCGGACAGAGAGCACAGATACGCAGTATTTT. This chain links TRBV2 with TRBJ2-3; D is perhaps TRBD1 (6 bases). In germline, CDR1 is SNHLY, CDR2 FYNNEI. This CDR3 spans 14 amino acids. The ends were cut back, 7 bases at V and 0 bases at J, with 11 bases in the middle.

J is TRBJ1-1 and V is TRBV15; D is possibly TRBD1 (6 bases). This CDR3 contains 14 residues. The germline V gene encodes CDR1 LNHNV and CDR2 YYDKDF (reference sequence). V lost 0 bases to trimming and J lost 1 base, with 6 bases between them. CDR3 DNA: TGTGCCACCAGCAGAGACAGGGGGAACACTGAAGCTTTCTTT. Encoded protein: CATSRDRGNTEAFF.